These 18 T cell receptor beta chains came from one sample sequenced in a study of T cells in women clearing cervical HPV infection. The data were produced by immunoSEQ multiplex PCR, yet TCRdb's version contains in-frame clones alone and is incomplete. The sample's table shows some 21,000 clones. The sample taken for sequencing was blood buffy coat. These receptors were taken from a woman aged 18 to 69 with a cervical HPV16 infection that either progressed to CIN3+ or cleared (not recorded which).

Comment on this clone: The read terminates 3 residues before the CDR3 end, so the remaining end is supplied by the germline J gene. This sequence joins TRBV20-1 and TRBJ2-2; 7 bases agree with TRBD1. With V trimmed by 6 bases and J by 5 bases, 15 bases remained unmatched. CDR1 DFQATT and CDR2 SNEGSKA come from the germline V gene (reference sequence). The CDR3 is 16 residues long. CDR3 residues: CSAPKIGTENTGELFF. CDR3 DNA (partial): TGCAGTGCACCCAAGATTGGGACAGAGAATACCGGGGAG.

Turning to this clone: The sequence runs out 3 residues before the end of the CDR3; the remainder is reconstructed from the germline J gene. The chain employs TRBV11-2 and TRBJ1-1; the D is unclear. Germline CDR1 and CDR2: SGHAT and FQNNGV. The CDR3 contains 11 residues. Trimming took 7 bases from V and 6 from J, leaving 9 bases between them. CDR3 amino acids: CASTASAEAFF. The part of the CDR3 DNA that was read is TGTGCCAGCACCGCGAGCGCTGAA.

With regard to this clone: The read terminates 3 residues ahead of where the CDR3 ends, so the germline J gene completes it. The chain uses TRBV7-9 and TRBJ1-2, with 7 bases fitting TRBD1. This CDR3 contains 13 residues. The germline V gene has CDR1 SEHNR and CDR2 FQNEAQ (reference sequence). The part of the CDR3 DNA that was read is TGTGCCAGCAGCCGACAGGGAGGGAATGAC. As protein: CASSRQGGND. The whole CDR3 sequence is CASSRQGGNDYTF.

Remarks on this clone: The CDR3 end falls 3 residues outside the read, so it is completed with the germline J gene. The chain couples TRBV5-6 to TRBJ2-5; 8 bases agree with TRBD2. The CDR3 has 14 residues. V was clipped by 4 bases and J by 5 bases; unmatched bases: 7. Germline CDR1 SGHDT, CDR2 YYEEEE. The part of the CDR3 DNA that was read is TGTGCCAGCAGCGTAGGGGCGGGGGGTGAGACC. It translates to CASSVGAGGET. The CDR3 in its entirety is CASSVGAGGETQYF.

On this clone: The read gets to within 3 residues of the CDR3 end, and the germline J gene fills in the rest. V is TRBV12-5 and J is TRBJ2-1; possible D gene TRBD2, 6 bases. Trimming pared 8 bases from V and 1 base from J, leaving 9 bases between. The CDR3 has 13 residues. Germline V gene data show CDR1 as LGHNT and CDR2 as FRNRAP. This chain's CDR3 is CASSGQSYNEQFF. CDR3 DNA, as far as it was read: TGTGCTAGTAGCGGGCAGTCCTACAATGAG.

A remark on this clone: Read data end 3 residues before the CDR3 end; the end is taken from the germline J gene. This rearrangement joins TRBV2 to TRBJ2-1, with TRBD2 matching over 15 bases. The CDR3 extends over 17 amino acids. The ends lost 7 bases at V and 7 bases at J; junction bases unmatched: 11. Germline V CDR1 and CDR2: SNHLY, FYNNEI. The CDR3 DNA, read in part, is TGTGCCAGCAATCCATCGGGACTAGCGGGAGGATTGAATGAG. This codes for CASNPSGLAGGLNE. The CDR3 in full is CASNPSGLAGGLNEQFF.

Details on this clone: The CDR3 extends 3 residues past the end of the read, so its final part is completed from the germline J gene. This rearrangement joins TRBV20-1 to TRBJ2-3; TRBD2 matches 9 bases. The germline V gene encodes CDR1 DFQATT and CDR2 SNEGSKA (reference sequence). This CDR3 has 16 residues. J lost 4 bases, V lost 2 bases, and 10 bases had no gene match. The CDR3: CSARQGRGGMADTQYF. CDR3 bases read: TGCAGTGCTAGACAGGGGCGGGGGGGCATGGCAGATACG.

Concerning this clone: The read comes to an end 3 residues before the CDR3 does, leaving the germline J gene to fill in the end. V is TRBV20-1 and J is TRBJ1-5; no definite D call. Trimming took off 3 bases at V and 2 bases at J, with 14 bases between the two ends. This CDR3 is 15 amino acids long. Germline lookup yields CDR1 DFQATT and CDR2 SNEGSKA (reference sequence). The part of the CDR3 DNA that was read is TGCAGTGCTAGTTTCGCCGCGAGGGGCAATCAGCCC. This gives the protein CSASFAARGNQP. The whole CDR3 is CSASFAARGNQPQHF.

Remarks on this clone: The read finishes 3 residues shy of the CDR3 end, and the germline J gene is used to complete it. The chain recombines TRBV7-3 with TRBJ2-2; 10 bases are shared with TRBD1. The CDR3 totals 15 residues. Germline lookup yields CDR1 SGHTA and CDR2 FQGTGA. The ends lost 2 bases at V and 4 bases at J; junction bases unmatched: 1. The CDR3 DNA, read in part, is TGTGCCAGCAGCTTACGGACAGGGGGCACCGGGGAG. Residues: CASSLRTGGTGE. The CDR3 in full is CASSLRTGGTGELFF.

Remarks on this clone: The sequenced fragment ends 3 residues before the CDR3 boundary, so the rest is inferred from the germline J gene. The chain has TRBV28 and TRBJ1-4, with D perhaps matching TRBD1 (6 bases). CDR1 and CDR2 (germline): MDHEN, SYDVKM. The CDR3 is 14 residues long. V lost 4 bases and J lost 3, with 9 bases in between. CDR3 DNA (partial): TGTGCCAGCAGTTCAGGGGAGGCTAATGAAAAA. Translated, it gives CASSSGEANEK. The whole CDR3 sequence reads CASSSGEANEKLFF.

Remarks on this clone: The read ends 3 residues before the CDR3 terminus; that terminus is restored from the germline J gene. The chain employs TRBV28 and TRBJ1-5; D perhaps matches TRBD1 (6 bases). V shed 6 bases and J shed 3 bases, with 12 bases lying between them. The V gene's germline CDR1 is MDHEN and CDR2 SYDVKM. This CDR3 has 14 residues. The sequenced CDR3 bases are TGTGCCAGCAGCCAAGGACAGAACAATCAGCCC. Amino acids: CASSQGQNNQP. The entire CDR3 reads CASSQGQNNQPQHF.

To note about this clone: The sequence runs out 3 residues before the end of the CDR3; the remainder is reconstructed from the germline J gene. The gene calls are TRBV7-8 and TRBJ2-5; D unclear. The CDR3 runs 13 residues. The V and J ends lost 3 bases and 3 bases respectively, with 8 bases between them. CDR1 is SGHVS, CDR2 FQNEAQ, per germline. The sequenced CDR3 bases are TGTGCCAGCAGCTTGCAGGAAAAAGAGACC. Residues: CASSLQEKET. The whole CDR3 sequence is CASSLQEKETQYF. The full variable domain, with the rest looked up from reference TRBV7-8 and TRBJ2-5, is GAGVSQSPRYKVAKRGQDVALRCDPISGHVSLFWYQQALGQGPEFLTYFQNEAQLDKSGLPSDRFFAERPEGSVSTLKIQRTQQEDSAVYLCASSLQEKETQYFGPGTRLLVL.

A note on this clone: The CDR3 is cut off 3 residues early in the read; its end comes from the germline J gene. The chain employs TRBV19 and TRBJ1-2, with D perhaps matching TRBD1 (5 bases). Germline V lookup: CDR1 LNHDA, CDR2 SQIVND (reference sequence). The CDR3 totals 14 residues. Incomplete CDR3 DNA: TGTGCCAGTAGTATTGCGGGGACTACAGATACC. This encodes CASSIAGTTDT. The whole CDR3 protein is CASSIAGTTDTYTF.

In regard to this clone: From the germline J gene comes the end of the CDR3, since the read stops 3 residues before it. The chain is built from TRBV5-5 and TRBJ1-4, with D tentatively TRBD1 (5 bases). V was cut by 4 bases and J by 5 bases, with 9 bases left in between. CDR1 and CDR2 (germline): SGHKS, YYEKEE (reference sequence). The CDR3 spans 13 residues. The DNA read from the CDR3 is TGTGCCAGCAGCCCGAACAGGAATGAAAAA. Residues: CASSPNRNEK. The entire CDR3 protein reads CASSPNRNEKLFF.

Turning to this clone: The read finishes 3 residues shy of the CDR3 end, and the germline J gene is used to complete it. This chain uses TRBV28 with TRBJ2-2; 8 nucleotides match TRBD2. This CDR3 spans 13 amino acids. The V and J ends lost 6 bases and 8 bases, in that order; junction bases with no gene match: 5. Germline V gene sequence: CDR1 MDHEN, CDR2 SYDVKM. CDR3 amino acids: CASRAIAGGELFF. CDR3 bases read: TGTGCCAGCAGGGCCATAGCGGGGGGGGAG.

A remark on this clone: The sequence runs out 3 residues before the end of the CDR3; the remainder is reconstructed from the germline J gene. This chain connects TRBV30 to TRBJ1-3, with D possibly matching TRBD1 (5 bases). V was clipped by 5 bases and J by 4 bases, with 18 bases between them. This CDR3 spans 15 amino acids. Germline values: CDR1 GTSNPN, CDR2 SVGIG (reference sequence). The CDR3 bases that were read are TGTGCCTGGTACAAGGCCGGGGGGGACGGAAACACC. Its protein is CAWYKAGGDGNT. The full CDR3 is CAWYKAGGDGNTIYF.

Of note for this clone: The DNA ends 3 residues before the CDR3 does, and the rest of the CDR3 is filled in from the germline J gene. The chain combines TRBV20-1 with TRBJ1-3; the D is unclear. This CDR3 is 15 amino acids long. Germline assignment: CDR1 DFQATT and CDR2 SNEGSKA (reference sequence). Trimming took off 6 bases at V and 0 bases at J, with 15 bases between the two ends. CDR3 residues: CSAVSQGFSGNTIYF. CDR3 DNA (partial): TGCAGTGCCGTTTCCCAAGGGTTCTCTGGAAACACC.

The CDR3 reads CSAINNWGDSAYEQYF. The CDR3 DNA, read in part, is TGCAGTGCTATAAATAACTGGGGGGACAGCGCCTACGAG. The V call is TRBV20-1, the J call TRBJ2-7; D is perhaps TRBD1 (7 bases). The read is 3 residues too short to cover the CDR3 end, so that end is filled in from the germline J gene. The germline CDR1 and CDR2 sequences are DFQATT and SNEGSKA (reference sequence). V dropped 4 bases and J dropped 2 bases, with 21 bases sitting between them. This CDR3 has 16 residues.